This entry features one T cell receptor (beta chain) sequence. The read stops 3 residues short of the end of the CDR3; the missing end is completed from the germline J gene. The sample belongs to a study of T cells in women clearing cervical HPV infection. The germline V gene encodes CDR1 SGHTA and CDR2 FQGNSA. The length of the CDR3 is 14 residues. Trimming cost V 1 base and J 5 bases, with 11 bases left between them. Genomic DNA, averaging roughly 1,200 ng per sample, yielded TCR beta CDR3 via immunoSEQ. Produced via immunoSEQ multiplex PCR; TCRdb's table is partial and in-frame only. Recorded for this sample: tens of thousands of clones.

Sample: blood buffy coat. The sequence was collected from a woman between 18 and 69 years old with a cervical HPV16 infection that either progressed to CIN3+ or cleared (not recorded which). The V gene is TRBV7-2, the J gene TRBJ2-5, with TRBD1 as a possible D gene (5 bases). The sequenced CDR3 bases are TGTGCCAGCAGCTTAGTTAGGGGTTCGGAGACC. Its translation: CASSLVRGSET. The entire CDR3 protein is CASSLVRGSETQYF.